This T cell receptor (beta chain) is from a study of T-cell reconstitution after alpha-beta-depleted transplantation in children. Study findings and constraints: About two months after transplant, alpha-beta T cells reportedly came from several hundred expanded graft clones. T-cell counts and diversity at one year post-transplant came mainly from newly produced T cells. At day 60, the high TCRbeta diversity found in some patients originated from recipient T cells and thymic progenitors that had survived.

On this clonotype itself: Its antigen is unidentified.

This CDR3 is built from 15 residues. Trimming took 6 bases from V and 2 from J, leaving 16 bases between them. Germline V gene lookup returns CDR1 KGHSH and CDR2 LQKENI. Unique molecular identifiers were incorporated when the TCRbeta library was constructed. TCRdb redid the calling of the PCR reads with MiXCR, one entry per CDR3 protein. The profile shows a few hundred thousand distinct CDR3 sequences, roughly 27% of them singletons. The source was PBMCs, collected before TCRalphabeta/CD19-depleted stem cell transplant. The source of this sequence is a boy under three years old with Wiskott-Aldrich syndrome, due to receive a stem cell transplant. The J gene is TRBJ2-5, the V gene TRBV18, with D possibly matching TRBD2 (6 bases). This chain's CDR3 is CASSVNGGRQETQYF. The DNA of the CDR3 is TGTGCCAGCTCCGTCAACGGAGGGCGGCAAGAGACCCAGTACTTC.